The 19 T cell receptor beta chains given below trace back to one sample, sequenced in a study of PD-1 blockade in classical Hodgkin lymphoma. All trial patients relapsed after autologous stem cell transplantation. Assay used: immunoSEQ multiplex PCR; TCRdb lists only in-frame clones, some missing. The profile covers 45,000 to 55,000 clones, with about 85% appearing a single time and 16% taken by the ten largest. Here the sequenced sample was peripheral blood mononuclear cells (PBMCs), taken at baseline. The receptor set was obtained from a human donor with classical Hodgkin lymphoma.

This chain connects TRBV11-2 to TRBJ2-3, with 9 positions matching TRBD2. Germline lookup yields CDR1 SGHAT and CDR2 FQNNGV. The trim removed 5 bases at V and 4 bases at J, leaving 10 bases unmatched. CDR3 size: 16 residues. Here the CDR3 reads CASSLTLAGGADTQYF. CDR3 coding DNA: TGTGCCAGCAGCCTGACCTTGGCGGGAGGGGCAGATACGCAGTATTTT.

This chain links TRBV7-2 with TRBJ2-3; D unclear. CDR3 length: 12 residues. V lost 5 bases, J lost 3 bases, and 6 bases lay in between. Germline CDR1 SGHTA, CDR2 FQGNSA. The CDR3 reads CASSPWTDTQYF. DNA of the CDR3: TGTGCCAGCAGCCCCTGGACAGATACGCAGTATTTT.

The genes are TRBV19 and TRBJ2-2, with D maybe TRBD1 (5 bases). Germline V gene lookup returns CDR1 LNHDA and CDR2 SQIVND (reference sequence). Trimming pared 8 bases from V and 4 bases from J, leaving 8 bases between. The CDR3 spans 12 residues. The CDR3 here is CASRQSTGELFF. CDR3 DNA sequence: TGTGCCAGTCGACAGAGCACCGGGGAGCTGTTTTTT.

The rearrangement links TRBV5-4 to TRBJ2-7, with 7 bases that match TRBD1. Germline trimming cut 2 bases from V and 6 bases from J; bases unmatched to any gene: 2. The V gene's germline CDR1 is SGHNT and CDR2 YYREEE (reference sequence). The CDR3 sequence is 12 residues long. The CDR3 sequence is CASSFYRGEQYV. The CDR3 DNA reads as TGTGCCAGCAGCTTCTACAGGGGCGAGCAGTACGTC.

The chain couples TRBV7-2 to TRBJ1-1; D is unresolved. Looked up from germline, CDR1 is SGHTA and CDR2 is FQGNSA. V was trimmed by 4 bases and J by 6 bases, leaving 18 bases between them. The CDR3 totals 15 residues. The CDR3 nucleotides are TGTGCCAGCAGCTATGATGGCCGTCGTTCCGCTGAAGCTTTCTTT. As protein: CASSYDGRRSAEAFF.

The V and J genes are TRBV29-1 and TRBJ1-1, with a tentative D call TRBD1 (5 bases). V gave up 2 bases and J gave up 2 bases, with 12 bases separating them. Looked up from germline, CDR1 is SQVTM and CDR2 is ANQGSEA. CDR3 length: 14 amino acids. The DNA of the CDR3 is TGCAGCGTTGAAAACTGGGGGATTAACACTGAAGCTTTCTTT. This sequence encodes CSVENWGINTEAFF.

The gene calls are TRBV5-1 and TRBJ1-1, with TRBD1 matching 7 bases. V was pared by 4 bases and J by 6 bases, with 12 bases of the junction left unmatched. CDR1 and CDR2 from the germline V gene are SGHRS and YFSETQ. This CDR3 has 15 residues. CDR3: CASSVLGGESAEAFF. The CDR3 DNA is TGCGCCAGCAGCGTCTTAGGGGGCGAGAGTGCTGAAGCTTTCTTT.

This chain joins TRBV10-1 and TRBJ2-3; unclear D gene. Germline CDR1 is WNHNN and CDR2 is SYGVQD (reference sequence). The ends were cut back, 4 bases at V and 0 bases at J, with 5 bases in the middle. This CDR3 is built from 13 residues. This CDR3 reads CASSGMSTDTQYF. As DNA, the CDR3 is TGCGCCAGCAGTGGAATGAGCACAGATACGCAGTATTTT.

The gene calls are TRBV5-6 and TRBJ2-7, with 12 bases lining up with TRBD2. CDR1 and CDR2 from the germline V gene are SGHDT and YYEEEE. This CDR3 spans 13 amino acids. The junction had 5 bases not matched to a gene; V was cut back by 4 bases and J by 9 bases. CDR3 nucleotide sequence: TGTGCCAGCAGCCGAAGACTAGCGGGAGTGCAGTACGTC. Its translation is CASSRRLAGVQYV.

The rearrangement links TRBV27 to TRBJ1-1; D unclear. Per the germline V gene, CDR1 is MNHEY and CDR2 is SMNVEV (reference sequence). The CDR3 sequence is 13 residues long. Trimming removed 1 base at V and 5 bases at J, with 8 bases between. In DNA, the CDR3 is TGTGCCAGCAGTTTATATCGGGAGACTGAAGCTTTCTTT. Its translation: CASSLYRETEAFF.

The rearrangement links TRBV7-2 to TRBJ2-7, with 14 bases matching TRBD2. Germline V gene data show CDR1 as SGHTA and CDR2 as FQGNSA. This CDR3 comprises 19 residues. Trimming took 1 base from V and 4 from J; bases not matched to a gene: 12. The CDR3 here is CASSLEEGLAGVISYEQYF. As DNA, the CDR3 is TGTGCCAGCAGCTTAGAAGAGGGACTAGCGGGAGTTATCAGTTACGAGCAGTACTTC.

Here the CDR3 reads CASSYSGLRETQYF. CDR3 DNA sequence: TGTGCCAGCAGTTACTCGGGACTGCGAGAGACCCAGTACTTC. The V and J genes are TRBV6-5 and TRBJ2-5; tentatively, D is TRBD2 (6 bases). V shed 0 bases and J shed 4 bases, with 9 bases lying between them. Germline CDR1 and CDR2: MNHEY and SVGAGI. The CDR3 extends over 14 amino acids.

This clone was recorded at least ten times. The CDR3 sequence: CASSGGTADTEAFF. The CDR3 nucleotides are TGTGCCAGCAGCGGTGGGACAGCTGACACTGAAGCTTTCTTT. J is TRBJ1-1 and V is TRBV7-9; TRBD1 matches 7 bases. The germline V gene encodes CDR1 SEHNR and CDR2 FQNEAQ (reference sequence). The ends lost 5 bases at V and 3 bases at J; junction bases unmatched: 6. The CDR3 runs 14 residues.

The V and J genes are TRBV19 and TRBJ2-3; D ambiguous. The CDR3 runs 14 residues. Deletions cut 8 bases from V and 6 bases from J, with 18 bases between. Germline CDR1 LNHDA, CDR2 SQIVND (reference sequence). In nucleotides, the CDR3 is TGTGCCAGTGGCTTTACCCGGTACGGGGATACGCAGTATTTT. Its protein product is CASGFTRYGDTQYF.

This chain connects TRBV5-4 to TRBJ2-1, with 8 bases matching TRBD1. J was trimmed by 4 bases and V by 4 bases; bases with no gene match: 7. Looked up from germline, CDR1 is SGHNT and CDR2 is YYREEE (reference sequence). The CDR3 sequence is 15 residues long. The chain's CDR3 is CASSPKDREYNEQFF. The DNA of the CDR3 is TGTGCCAGCAGCCCGAAGGACAGGGAATACAATGAGCAGTTCTTC.

V usage is TRBV14 and J usage is TRBJ1-1; 7 positions match TRBD1. With 4 bases clipped from V and 1 base from J, the junction kept 0 bases outside the gene matches. The CDR3 extends over 13 amino acids. Per the germline V gene, CDR1 is SGHDN and CDR2 is FVKESK. Here the CDR3 DNA reads TGTGCCAGCAGCCGACAGGGGAACACTGAAGCTTTCTTT. This encodes CASSRQGNTEAFF.

This clone was observed a few times. V and J are TRBV19 and TRBJ2-6; 11 bases agree with TRBD2. The CDR3 has 19 residues. Germline V CDR1 and CDR2: LNHDA, SQIVND (reference sequence). V shed 7 bases, J shed 2 bases, and the junction held 13 bases outside the gene matches. CDR3 region: CASTLLAGGKETGANVLTF. The CDR3 DNA sequence: TGTGCCAGTACCCTCCTAGCGGGAGGCAAGGAGACTGGGGCCAACGTCCTGACTTTC.

This chain uses TRBV29-1 with TRBJ2-2; no clear D. Trimming pared 0 bases from V and 0 bases from J, leaving 11 bases between. CDR3 length: 16 residues. Germline values: CDR1 SQVTM, CDR2 ANQGSEA. CDR3 region: CSVEDRASSNTGELFF. CDR3 nucleotides: TGCAGCGTTGAAGATCGCGCGAGTTCGAACACCGGGGAGCTGTTTTTT.

The chain links TRBV6-5 to TRBJ1-1, with 7 bases matching TRBD1. The length of the CDR3 is 16 residues. CDR1 is MNHEY and CDR2 is SVGAGI in the germline V gene. The junction had 8 bases not matched to a gene; V was cut back by 4 bases and J by 0 bases. DNA for the CDR3: TGTGCCAGCAGTTTCTCGGGACAGCCCCTGAACACTGAAGCTTTCTTT. Its protein product is CASSFSGQPLNTEAFF.